These T cell receptor beta chains were read from a single sample in a study of T cell repertoires in cytomegalovirus infection. TCRdb re-analysed the reads in MiXCR, keeping a single row per CDR3 protein. The sample lists hundreds of thousands of distinct CDR3 sequences; roughly 28% were seen once. These TCRs are of unknown antigen specificity. Source: cultured PBMCs, taken from culture after CMV antigen stimulation. The receptors were sampled from a human donor in good health (CMV status not recorded). Some clones in this sample may be carry-over from other donors' samples. The CDR3 runs from the conserved cysteine through the conserved F or W. The D gene is left open where the match is weak. Where a row states a size, it is once, few, many or the class of an expanded clone; other rows omit it.

j_call v_call cdr3_length d_call clone_size cdr3_nt cdr3_aa
TRBJ1-6 TRBV19 16 - few TGTGCCAGTAGTAAGACCAGGGGCTCCTATAATTCACCCCTCCACTTT CASSKTRGSYNSPLHF
TRBJ2-5 TRBV7-7 15 TRBD2 - TGTGCCAGCAGCTTAAGTGGCGGGGGAGCAGAGACCCAGTACTTC CASSLSGGGAETQYF
TRBJ1-1 TRBV29-1 14 - - TGCAGCTCTCGAAAGGGGGGGCTGAACACTGAAGCTTTCTTT CSSRKGGLNTEAFF
TRBJ2-7 TRBV3-1 14 - - TGTGCCAGCAGCCAAGTCAGGAGCTCCTACGAGCAGTACTTC CASSQVRSSYEQYF
TRBJ2-1 TRBV11-1 18 - few TGTGCCAGCAGCCTCAGGGGCGGGTCTGAGGGAAGGATCAATGAGCAGTTCTTC CASSLRGGSEGRINEQFF
TRBJ1-2 TRBV7-2 17 - - TGTGCCAGCAGCTCATACCCCCAGGGCCTTACCGGCTATGGCTACACCTTC CASSSYPQGLTGYGYTF
TRBJ2-5 TRBV28 15 TRBD1 - TGTGCCAGCAGTTTATTGGACAGGTGGCAAGAGACCCAGTACTTC CASSLLDRWQETQYF
TRBJ1-1 TRBV14 15 - - TGTGCCAGCAGCCAACAGGGACTACTGAACACTGAAGCTTTCTTT CASSQQGLLNTEAFF
TRBJ1-2 TRBV7-9 16 - few TGTGCCAGCAGCTCGTCGGGCGCAAACCCTAACTATGGCTACACCTTC CASSSSGANPNYGYTF
TRBJ2-4 TRBV18 14 - - TGTGCCAGCTCACCACTGAGGGAACAAAACATTCAGTACTTC CASSPLREQNIQYF
TRBJ2-3 TRBV7-3 15 TRBD2 - TGTGCCAGCAGCTTAGTCGGGGGGGACACAGATACGCAGTATTTT CASSLVGGDTDTQYF
TRBJ1-4 TRBV7-9 16 - - TGTGCCAGCAGCCCTGATGGGGGCGGGGCGGATGAAAAACTGTTTTTT CASSPDGGGADEKLFF
TRBJ2-1 TRBV7-8 16 - - TGTGCCAGCAGCTTCGGGGGGGACAGGAGATACAATGAGCAGTTCTTC CASSFGGDRRYNEQFF
TRBJ1-3 TRBV7-2 13 - - TGTGCCAGCAGCCCTAGAATGGGAAACACCATATATTTT CASSPRMGNTIYF
TRBJ2-7 TRBV7-2 13 - many TGTGCCAGCAGCTTACGTCTCGGGCACGAGCAGTACTTC CASSLRLGHEQYF